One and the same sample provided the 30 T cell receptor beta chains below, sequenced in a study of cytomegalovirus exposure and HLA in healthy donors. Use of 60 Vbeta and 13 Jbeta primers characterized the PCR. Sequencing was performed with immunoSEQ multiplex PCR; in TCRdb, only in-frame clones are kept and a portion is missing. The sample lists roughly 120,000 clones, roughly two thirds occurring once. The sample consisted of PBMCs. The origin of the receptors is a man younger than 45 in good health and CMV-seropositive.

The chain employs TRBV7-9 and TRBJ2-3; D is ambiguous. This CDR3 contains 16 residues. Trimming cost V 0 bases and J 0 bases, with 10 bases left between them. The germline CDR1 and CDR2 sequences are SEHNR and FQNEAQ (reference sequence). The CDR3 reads CASSLAHSESTDTQYF. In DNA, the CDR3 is TGTGCCAGCAGCTTAGCACACAGTGAGAGCACAGATACGCAGTATTTT.

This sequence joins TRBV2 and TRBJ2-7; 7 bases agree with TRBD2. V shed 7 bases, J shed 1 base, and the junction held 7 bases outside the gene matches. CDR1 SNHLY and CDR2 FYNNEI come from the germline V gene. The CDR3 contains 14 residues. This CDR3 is CASTDSGYSYEQYF. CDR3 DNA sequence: TGTGCCAGCACAGATAGCGGGTATTCCTACGAGCAGTACTTC.

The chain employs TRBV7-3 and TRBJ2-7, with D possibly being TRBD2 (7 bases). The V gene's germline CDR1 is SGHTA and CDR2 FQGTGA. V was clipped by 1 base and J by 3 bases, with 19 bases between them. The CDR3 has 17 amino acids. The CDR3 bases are TGTGCCAGCAGCTTAAGCGGTGGCGGGGGCAAGCTCTACGAGCAGTACTTC. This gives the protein CASSLSGGGGKLYEQYF.

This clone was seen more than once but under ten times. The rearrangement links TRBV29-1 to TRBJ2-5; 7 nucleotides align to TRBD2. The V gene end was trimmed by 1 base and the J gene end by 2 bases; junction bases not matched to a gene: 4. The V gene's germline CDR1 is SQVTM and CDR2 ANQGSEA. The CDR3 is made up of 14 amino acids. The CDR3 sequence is CSVEGSAGQETQYF. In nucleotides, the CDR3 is TGCAGCGTTGAAGGATCAGCGGGGCAAGAGACCCAGTACTTC.

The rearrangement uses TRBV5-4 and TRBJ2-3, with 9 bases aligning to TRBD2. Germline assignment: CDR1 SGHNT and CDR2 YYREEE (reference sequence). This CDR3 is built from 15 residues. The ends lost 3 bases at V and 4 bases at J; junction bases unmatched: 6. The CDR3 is CASSSRLADADTQYF. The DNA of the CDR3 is TGTGCCAGCAGCTCCCGACTAGCGGATGCAGATACGCAGTATTTT.

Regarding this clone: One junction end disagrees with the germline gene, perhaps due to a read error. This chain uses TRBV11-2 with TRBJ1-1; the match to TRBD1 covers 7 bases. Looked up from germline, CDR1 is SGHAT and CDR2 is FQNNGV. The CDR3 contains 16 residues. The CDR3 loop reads CASTLDRAVMDTEAFF. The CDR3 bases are TGTGCCAGCACCTTAGACAGGGCCGTTATGGACACTGAAGCTTTCTTT.

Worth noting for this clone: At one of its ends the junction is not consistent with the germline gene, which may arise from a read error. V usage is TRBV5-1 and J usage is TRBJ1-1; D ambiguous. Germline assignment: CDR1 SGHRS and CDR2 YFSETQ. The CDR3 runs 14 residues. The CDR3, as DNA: TGCGCCAGCAGCTTGAACGGGTTGAACCCTGAAGCTTTCTTT. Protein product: CASSLNGLNPEAFF.

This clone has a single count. The CDR3 DNA is TGTGCCAGCAGCACAATGCCGGGAAACACCATATATTTT. Amino acids: CASSTMPGNTIYF. The rearrangement uses TRBV6-5 and TRBJ1-3; no clear D. The germline V gene has CDR1 MNHEY and CDR2 SVGAGI. The CDR3 is 13 amino acids. V was cut by 6 bases and J by 4 bases, with 10 bases left in between.

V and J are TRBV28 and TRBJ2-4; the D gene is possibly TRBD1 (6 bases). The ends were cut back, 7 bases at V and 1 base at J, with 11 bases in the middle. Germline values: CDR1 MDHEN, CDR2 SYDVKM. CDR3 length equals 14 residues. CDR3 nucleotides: TGTGCCAGCACTAAAAGGGGGGCCAAAAACATTCAGTACTTC. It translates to CASTKRGAKNIQYF.

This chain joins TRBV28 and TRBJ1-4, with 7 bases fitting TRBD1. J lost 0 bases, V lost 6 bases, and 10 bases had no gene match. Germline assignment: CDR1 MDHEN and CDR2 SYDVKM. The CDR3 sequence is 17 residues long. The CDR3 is CASRGDSPITTNEKLFF. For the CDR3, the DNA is TGTGCCAGCAGGGGGGACAGTCCGATTACAACTAATGAAAAACTGTTTTTT.

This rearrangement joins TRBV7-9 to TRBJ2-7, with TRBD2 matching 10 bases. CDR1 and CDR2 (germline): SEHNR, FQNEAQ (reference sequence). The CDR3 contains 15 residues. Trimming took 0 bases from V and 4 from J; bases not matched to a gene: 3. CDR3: CASSLAASGSYEQYF. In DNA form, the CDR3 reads TGTGCCAGCAGCTTAGCCGCTAGCGGGAGTTACGAGCAGTACTTC.

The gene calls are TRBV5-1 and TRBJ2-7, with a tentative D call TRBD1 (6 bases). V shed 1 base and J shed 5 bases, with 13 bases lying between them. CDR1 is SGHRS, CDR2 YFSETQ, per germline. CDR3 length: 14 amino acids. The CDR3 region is CASSLQGYPHEQYF. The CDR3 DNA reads TGCGCCAGCAGCTTGCAGGGGTACCCCCACGAGCAGTACTTC.

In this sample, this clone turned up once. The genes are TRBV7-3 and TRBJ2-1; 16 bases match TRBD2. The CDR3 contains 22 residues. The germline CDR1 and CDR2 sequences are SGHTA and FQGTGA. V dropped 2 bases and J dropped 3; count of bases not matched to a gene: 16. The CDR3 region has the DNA TGTGCCAGCAGCTTATGGGGTTTGGGGGGACTAGCGGGAGGGCCGAGCTACAATGAGCAGTTCTTC. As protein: CASSLWGLGGLAGGPSYNEQFF.

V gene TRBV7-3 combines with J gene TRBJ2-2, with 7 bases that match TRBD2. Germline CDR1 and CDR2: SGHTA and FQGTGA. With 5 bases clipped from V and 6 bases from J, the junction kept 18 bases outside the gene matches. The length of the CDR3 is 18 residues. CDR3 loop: CASSPSGVLAARAGELFF. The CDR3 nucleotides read TGTGCCAGCAGCCCGTCCGGGGTTCTAGCGGCCCGGGCCGGGGAGCTGTTTTTT. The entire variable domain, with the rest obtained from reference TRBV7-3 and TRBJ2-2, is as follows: GAGVSQTPSNKVTEKGKYVELRCDPISGHTALYWYRQSLGQGPEFLIYFQGTGAADDSGLPNDRFFAVRPEGSVSTLKIQRTERGDSAVYLCASSPSGVLAARAGELFFGEGSRLTVL.

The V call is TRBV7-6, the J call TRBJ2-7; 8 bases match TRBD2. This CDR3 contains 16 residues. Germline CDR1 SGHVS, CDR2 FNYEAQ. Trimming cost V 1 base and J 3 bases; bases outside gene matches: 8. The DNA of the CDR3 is TGTGCCAGCAGCTTAGGTGGAGCGGGAGCAAACTACGAGCAGTACTTC. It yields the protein CASSLGGAGANYEQYF. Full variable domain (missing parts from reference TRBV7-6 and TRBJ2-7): GAGVSQSPRYKVTKRGQDVALRCDPISGHVSLYWYRQALGQGPEFLTYFNYEAQQDKSGLPNDRFSAERPEGSISTLTIQRTEQRDSAMYRCASSLGGAGANYEQYFGPGTRLTVT.

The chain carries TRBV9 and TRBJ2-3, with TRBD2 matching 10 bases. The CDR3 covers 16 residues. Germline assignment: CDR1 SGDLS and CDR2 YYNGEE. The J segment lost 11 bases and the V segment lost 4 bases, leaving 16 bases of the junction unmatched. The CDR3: CASSNTVSGTSVGQYF. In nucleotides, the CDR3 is TGTGCCAGCAGCAATACAGTCTCCGGGACTAGCGTGGGGCAGTATTTT.

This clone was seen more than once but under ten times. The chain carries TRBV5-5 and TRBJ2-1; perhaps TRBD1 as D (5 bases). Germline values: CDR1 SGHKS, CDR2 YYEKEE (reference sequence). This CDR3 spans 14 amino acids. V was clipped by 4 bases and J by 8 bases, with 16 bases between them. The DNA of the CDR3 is TGTGCCAGCAGCCTAATAAGGGGATCGGATGAGCAGTTCTTC. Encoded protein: CASSLIRGSDEQFF.

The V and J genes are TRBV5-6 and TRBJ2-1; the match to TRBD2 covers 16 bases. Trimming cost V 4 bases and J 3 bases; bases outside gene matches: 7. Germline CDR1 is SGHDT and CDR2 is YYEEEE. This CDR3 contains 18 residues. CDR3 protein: CASSLGLAGGGLYNEQFF. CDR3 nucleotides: TGTGCCAGCAGCCTGGGACTAGCGGGAGGGGGCCTCTACAATGAGCAGTTCTTC.

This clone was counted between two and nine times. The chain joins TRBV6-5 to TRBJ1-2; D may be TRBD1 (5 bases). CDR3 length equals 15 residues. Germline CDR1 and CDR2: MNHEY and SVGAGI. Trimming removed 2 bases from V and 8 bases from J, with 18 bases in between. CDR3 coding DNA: TGTGCCAGCAGTTACGGTGACAGCGCCAACGGGGGCTACACCTTC. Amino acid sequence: CASSYGDSANGGYTF.

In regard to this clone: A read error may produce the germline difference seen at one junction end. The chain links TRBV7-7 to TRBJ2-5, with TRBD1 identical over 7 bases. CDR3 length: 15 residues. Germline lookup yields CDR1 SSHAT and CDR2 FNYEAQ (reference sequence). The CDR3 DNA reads TGTGCTAGCAGCTTAAGCACAGGGGCGGTAGGAACCCAGTACTTC. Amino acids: CASSLSTGAVGTQYF.

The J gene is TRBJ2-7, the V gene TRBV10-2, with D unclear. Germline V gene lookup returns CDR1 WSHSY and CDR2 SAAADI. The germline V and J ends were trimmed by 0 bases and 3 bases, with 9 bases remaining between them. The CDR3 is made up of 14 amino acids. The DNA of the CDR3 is TGCGCCAGCAGTGAGTCGAGTGCCGACTACGAGCAGTACTTC. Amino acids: CASSESSADYEQYF.

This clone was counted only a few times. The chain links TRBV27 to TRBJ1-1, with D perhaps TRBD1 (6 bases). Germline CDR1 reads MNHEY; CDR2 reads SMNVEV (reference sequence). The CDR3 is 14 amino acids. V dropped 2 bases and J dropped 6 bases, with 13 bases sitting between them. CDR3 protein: CASSLIGGRAEAFF. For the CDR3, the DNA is TGTGCCAGCAGTTTAATAGGGGGTAGGGCTGAAGCTTTCTTT.

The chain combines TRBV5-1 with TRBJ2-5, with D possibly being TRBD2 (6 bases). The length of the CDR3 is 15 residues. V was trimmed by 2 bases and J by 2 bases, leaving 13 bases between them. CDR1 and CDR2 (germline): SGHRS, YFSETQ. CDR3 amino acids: CASSLGSGSQETQYF. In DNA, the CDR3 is TGCGCCAGCAGCTTAGGGAGCGGGTCACAAGAGACCCAGTACTTC.

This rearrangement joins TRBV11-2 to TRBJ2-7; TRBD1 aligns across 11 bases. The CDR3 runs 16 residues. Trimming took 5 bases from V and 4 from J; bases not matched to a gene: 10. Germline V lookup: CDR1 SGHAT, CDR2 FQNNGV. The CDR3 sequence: CASSHSVGTGGYEQYF. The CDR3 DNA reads TGTGCCAGCAGCCATAGCGTCGGGACAGGGGGGTACGAGCAGTACTTC. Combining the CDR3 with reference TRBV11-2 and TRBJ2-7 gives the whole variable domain EAGVAQSPRYKIIEKRQSVAFWCNPISGHATLYWYQQILGQGPKLLIQFQNNGVVDDSQLPKDRFSAERLKGVDSTLKIQPAKLEDSAVYLCASSHSVGTGGYEQYFGPGTRLTVT.

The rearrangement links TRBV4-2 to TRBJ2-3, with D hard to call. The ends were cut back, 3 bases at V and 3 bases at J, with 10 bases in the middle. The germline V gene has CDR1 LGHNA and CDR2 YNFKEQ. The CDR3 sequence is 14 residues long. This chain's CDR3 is CASSHPLKTDTQYF. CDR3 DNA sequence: TGTGCCAGCAGCCACCCACTTAAGACAGATACGCAGTATTTT.

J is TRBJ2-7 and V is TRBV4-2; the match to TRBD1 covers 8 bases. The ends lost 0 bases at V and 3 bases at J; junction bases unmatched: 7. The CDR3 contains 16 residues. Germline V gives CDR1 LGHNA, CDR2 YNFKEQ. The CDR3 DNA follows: TGTGCCAGCAGCCAAGAAGGGCCAGGGGGCCACTACGAGCAGTACTTC. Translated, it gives CASSQEGPGGHYEQYF.

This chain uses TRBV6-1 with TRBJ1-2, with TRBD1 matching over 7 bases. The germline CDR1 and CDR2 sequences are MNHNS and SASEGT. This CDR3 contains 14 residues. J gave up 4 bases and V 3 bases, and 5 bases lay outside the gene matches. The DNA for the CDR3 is TGTGCCAGCAGTGACCCGGGACAGAGCTATGGCTACACCTTC. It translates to CASSDPGQSYGYTF.

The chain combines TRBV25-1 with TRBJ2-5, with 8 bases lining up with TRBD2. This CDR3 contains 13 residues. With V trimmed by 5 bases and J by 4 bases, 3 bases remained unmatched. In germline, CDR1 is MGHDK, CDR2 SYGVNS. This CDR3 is CASSQAGGETQYF. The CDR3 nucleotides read TGTGCCAGCAGTCAGGCGGGGGGAGAGACCCAGTACTTC.

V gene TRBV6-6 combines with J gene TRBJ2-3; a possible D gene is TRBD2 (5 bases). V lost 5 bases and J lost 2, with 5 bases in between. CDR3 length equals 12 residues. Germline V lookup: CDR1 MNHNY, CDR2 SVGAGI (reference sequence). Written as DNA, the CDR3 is TGTGCCAGCAGTCGGGACACAGATACGCAGTATTTT. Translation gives CASSRDTDTQYF.

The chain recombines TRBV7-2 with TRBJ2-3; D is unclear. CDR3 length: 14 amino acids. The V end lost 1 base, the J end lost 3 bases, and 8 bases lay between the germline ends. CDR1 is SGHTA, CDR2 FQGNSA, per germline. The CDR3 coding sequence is TGTGCCAGCAGCTTAGGTCCCCGTACAGATACGCAGTATTTT. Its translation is CASSLGPRTDTQYF. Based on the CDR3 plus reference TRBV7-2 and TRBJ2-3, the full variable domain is GAGVSQSPSNKVTEKGKDVELRCDPISGHTALYWYRQSLGQGLEFLIYFQGNSAPDKSGLPSDRFSAERTGGSVSTLTIQRTQQEDSAVYLCASSLGPRTDTQYFGPGTRLTVL.